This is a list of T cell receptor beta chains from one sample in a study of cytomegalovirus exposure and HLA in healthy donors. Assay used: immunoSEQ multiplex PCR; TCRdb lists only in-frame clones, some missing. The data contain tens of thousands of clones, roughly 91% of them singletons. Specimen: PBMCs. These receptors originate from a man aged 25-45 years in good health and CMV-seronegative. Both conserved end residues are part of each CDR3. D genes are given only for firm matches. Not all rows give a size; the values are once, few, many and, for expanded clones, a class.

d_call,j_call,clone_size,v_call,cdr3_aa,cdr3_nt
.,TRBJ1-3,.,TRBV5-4,CASSQAVGEPGNTIYF,TGTGCCAGCAGTCAAGCCGTGGGAGAACCTGGAAACACCATATATTTT
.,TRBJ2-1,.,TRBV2,CARLTSSGEFF,TGTGCCAGGTTAACTAGCTCTGGGGAGTTCTTC
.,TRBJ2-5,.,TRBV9,CASSVGRVGETQYF,TGTGCCAGCAGCGTAGGGAGGGTAGGGGAGACCCAGTACTTC
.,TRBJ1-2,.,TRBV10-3,CAISESSLGYTF,TGTGCCATCAGTGAGTCTTCTTTAGGCTACACCTTC
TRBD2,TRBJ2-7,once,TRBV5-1,CASSGGLAGAYEQYF,TGCGCCAGCAGCGGGGGACTAGCGGGAGCCTACGAGCAGTACTTC
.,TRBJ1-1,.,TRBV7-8,CASSLGPMATEAFF,TGTGCCAGCAGCTTAGGCCCGATGGCTACTGAAGCTTTCTTT
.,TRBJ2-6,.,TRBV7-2,CASTQGGANVLTF,TGTGCCAGCACCCAGGGAGGGGCCAACGTCCTGACTTTC
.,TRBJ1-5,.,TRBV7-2,CASSERTVDQPQHF,TGTGCCAGCAGCGAGAGGACAGTAGATCAGCCCCAGCATTTT
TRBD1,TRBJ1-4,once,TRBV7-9,CASSPGTANEKLFF,TGTGCCAGCAGCCCCGGGACAGCGAACGAAAAACTGTTTTTT
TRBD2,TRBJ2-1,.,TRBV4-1,CASSQRTSVFNEQFF,TGCGCCAGCAGCCAAAGGACTAGCGTATTCAATGAGCAGTTCTTC
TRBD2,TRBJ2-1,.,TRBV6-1,CASSEDLGLAVNEQFF,TGTGCCAGCAGTGAAGATCTTGGACTAGCGGTTAATGAGCAGTTCTTC
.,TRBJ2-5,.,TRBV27,CASSAAGTQYF,TGTGCCAGCAGTGCCGCGGGTACCCAGTACTTC
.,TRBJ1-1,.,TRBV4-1,CASSQVPSREPNTEAFF,TGCGCCAGCAGCCAAGTACCCTCCCGGGAACCTAACACTGAAGCTTTCTTT